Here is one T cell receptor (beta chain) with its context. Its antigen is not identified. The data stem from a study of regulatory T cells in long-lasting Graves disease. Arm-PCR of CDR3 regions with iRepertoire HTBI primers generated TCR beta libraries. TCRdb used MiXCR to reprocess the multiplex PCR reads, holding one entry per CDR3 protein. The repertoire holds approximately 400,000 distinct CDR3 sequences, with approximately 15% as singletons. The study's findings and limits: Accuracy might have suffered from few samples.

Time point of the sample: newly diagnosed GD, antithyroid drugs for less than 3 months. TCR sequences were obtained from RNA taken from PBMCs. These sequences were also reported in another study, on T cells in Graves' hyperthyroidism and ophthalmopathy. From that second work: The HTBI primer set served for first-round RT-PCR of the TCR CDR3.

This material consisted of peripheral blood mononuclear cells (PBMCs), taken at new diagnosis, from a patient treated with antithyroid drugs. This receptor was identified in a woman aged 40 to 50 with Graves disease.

The CDR3 spells CASSEAGVLMNTEAFF. The CDR3 DNA is TGTGCCAGCAGTGAAGCAGGGGTCCTCATGAACACTGAAGCTTTCTTT. The chain links TRBV6-1 to TRBJ1-1, with D possibly matching TRBD1 (5 bases). Germline V gene lookup returns CDR1 MNHNS and CDR2 SASEGT. Trimming removed 0 bases at V and 0 bases at J, with 11 bases between. The CDR3 spans 16 residues.